These T cell receptor beta chains were read from a single sample in a study of T cell changes during pregnancy in multiple sclerosis. Assay used: immunoSEQ multiplex PCR; TCRdb lists only in-frame clones, some missing. Of about 60,000 clones in the sample, over 95% were seen once. This material consisted of CD8+ T cells from peripheral blood mononuclear cells, taken after pregnancy. Receptor source: a female donor with multiple sclerosis, enrolled in a pregnancy study. Both conserved end residues are part of each CDR3. Each record gives: clone size, V gene, J gene, D gene, CDR3 DNA, CDR3 protein. D genes are given only for firm matches. For some rows the clone size is stated as once, few or many, or as a class when expanded; others skip it.

once	TRBV19	TRBJ2-7	-	TGTGCCAGTAGTCAAGGAGCCTACGAGCAGTACTTC	CASSQGAYEQYF
-	TRBV27	TRBJ2-3	TRBD2	TGTGCCAGCAGTTTGGGCGGGAGGGCCATAGATACGCAGTATTTT	CASSLGGRAIDTQYF
-	TRBV5-1	TRBJ2-7	TRBD2	TGCGCCAGCAGCCCCGTGGGTGTAGCGGGAGACGAGCAGTACTTC	CASSPVGVAGDEQYF
-	TRBV7-2	TRBJ2-1	-	TGTGCCAGCAGCTCAAACGGAGGGAATGAGCAGTTCTTC	CASSSNGGNEQFF
-	TRBV2	TRBJ2-5	TRBD2	TGTGCCAGCAGCCTAGCGGGAACAGAGACCCAGTACTTC	CASSLAGTETQYF
once	TRBV2	TRBJ2-1	TRBD1	TGTGCCAGCAGTGGAAAAGGGACAGGGGTCTCCTACAATGAGCAGTTCTTC	CASSGKGTGVSYNEQFF
-	TRBV27	TRBJ2-3	TRBD2	TGTGCCAGCAGCCACGGGCGGGAGCGTGTAGATACGCAGTATTTT	CASSHGRERVDTQYF
-	TRBV6-1	TRBJ2-5	-	TGTGCCAGCAGCGCGGCGCCCAGGGTTGGAGAGACCCAGTACTTC	CASSAAPRVGETQYF
-	TRBV11-2	TRBJ1-5	TRBD1	TGTGCCAGCAGCTTAGCTGGACAGGGTAATCAGCCCCAGCATTTT	CASSLAGQGNQPQHF
-	TRBV5-8	TRBJ2-7	TRBD2	TGTGCCAACCTAGGGACTACTAGCGGCTACGAGCAGTACTTC	CANLGTTSGYEQYF
-	TRBV27	TRBJ1-3	-	TGTGCCAGCAGCCCAGGATTCTCTGGAAACACCATATATTTT	CASSPGFSGNTIYF
-	TRBV21-1	TRBJ2-7	-	TGTGCCAGCGAGGGATTCGGGACAGCCGACGCCTACGAGCAGTACTTC	CASEGFGTADAYEQYF
-	TRBV11-3	TRBJ2-1	-	TGTGCCAGCAGCTTAGACCCCTTGGGGCCCGAAAGGGATAATGAGCAGTTCTTC	CASSLDPLGPERDNEQFF
-	TRBV21-1	TRBJ2-2	-	TGTGCCAGCAGCCCTCGTAAACAGGGGACCGGGGAGCTGTTTTTT	CASSPRKQGTGELFF
once	TRBV29-1	TRBJ2-7	TRBD1	TGCAGCGTTTCCGGGACAGTCCTTACCTACGAGCAGTACTTC	CSVSGTVLTYEQYF
-	TRBV7-9	TRBJ2-5	-	TGTGCCAGCAGCTTAGGGCGGGGCCCTGGGGAGACCCAGTACTTC	CASSLGRGPGETQYF
-	TRBV6-6	TRBJ2-3	-	TGTGCCAGCAACTTAGGTCGGGTAGATACGCAGTATTTT	CASNLGRVDTQYF
once	TRBV2	TRBJ2-3	TRBD2	TGTGCCAGCAGTGAAGCGCAGGTAGCGGGTGGTGATACGCAGTATTTT	CASSEAQVAGGDTQYF
-	TRBV27	TRBJ2-1	-	TGTGCCAGCAGTTTGGGCAGAATCAATGAGCAGTTCTTC	CASSLGRINEQFF
-	TRBV6-4	TRBJ2-3	TRBD2	TGTGCCAGCAGATCCACTAGCGGGGCTACCGATACGCAGTATTTT	CASRSTSGATDTQYF
-	TRBV7-2	TRBJ2-1	-	TGTGCCAGCAGCTTAACACGGGAGCGAACCAATGAGCAGTTCTTC	CASSLTRERTNEQFF
-	TRBV6-5	TRBJ2-3	TRBD2	TGTGCCAGCAGTTACGGGACTAGCGGGAGGGATACGCAGTATTTT	CASSYGTSGRDTQYF
-	TRBV19	TRBJ2-1	TRBD2	TGTGCCAGTAGTCCCAGCGCGGGGGAGCTATCCTACAATGAGCAGTTCTTC	CASSPSAGELSYNEQFF
once	TRBV5-5	TRBJ1-2	TRBD1	TGTGCCAGCAGCTTGACAGGGGAGGCTAACTATGGCTACACCTTC	CASSLTGEANYGYTF
once	TRBV7-9	TRBJ2-7	TRBD1	TGTGCCAGCAGCGGGGGACAGGCCGCCTACGAGCAGTACTTC	CASSGGQAAYEQYF
-	TRBV28	TRBJ2-7	TRBD1	TGTGCCAGCAGTTTAATAGGGACAGGGAACTACGAGCAGTACTTC	CASSLIGTGNYEQYF
once	TRBV7-9	TRBJ2-1	-	TGTGCCAGCAGACCGTGGCTAGCGGAGCAGTTCTTC	CASRPWLAEQFF
-	TRBV11-2	TRBJ2-5	TRBD1	TGTGCCAGCAGCGGACGGGACCGGGACAGGGTTTCGGAGACCCAGTACTTC	CASSGRDRDRVSETQYF
-	TRBV7-2	TRBJ2-7	-	TGTGCCAGCAGCTTAGATCACAACGAGCAGTACTTC	CASSLDHNEQYF
-	TRBV28	TRBJ2-2	-	TGTGCCAGCAGTTACCCTTCGGCCGACACGGACACCGGGGAGCTGTTTTTT	CASSYPSADTDTGELFF